What follows are 21 T cell receptor beta chains derived from one specimen sequenced in a study of T cell responses to AZD1222 COVID-19 vaccine. Only in-frame clones appear in the TCRdb table, and some are missing; sequencing was by immunoSEQ multiplex PCR. The sample includes about 110,000 clones, about 90% of them seen just once. The sequences come from peripheral blood, collected on day 0 of AZD1222 vaccination. The source is an adult in good health.

The V gene is TRBV6-4, the J gene TRBJ1-1, with D uncertain. The CDR3 covers 13 residues. Germline-derived CDR1 and CDR2 are MRHNA and SNTAGT. The V and J ends lost 2 bases and 1 base respectively, with 5 bases between them. DNA of the CDR3: TGTGCCAGCAGTGACGGTTCGAACACTGAAGCTTTCTTT. Protein sequence: CASSDGSNTEAFF.

This clone was observed a few times. The chain couples TRBV4-1 to TRBJ1-3, with D possibly being TRBD1 (6 bases). CDR1 MGHRA and CDR2 YSYEKL come from the germline V gene. The CDR3 has 20 amino acids. The germline V and J ends were trimmed by 0 bases and 1 base, with 22 bases remaining between them. This CDR3 reads CASSQEGTGSLRRSGNTIYF. DNA of the CDR3: TGCGCCAGCAGCCAAGAGGGAACAGGGAGTTTGCGCCGGTCTGGAAACACCATATATTTT.

CDR3 sequence reads: CASGADSSYEQYF. The CDR3 DNA is TGTGCTAGTGGTGCGGACAGCTCCTACGAGCAGTACTTC. The chain recombines TRBV12-5 with TRBJ2-7; possibly TRBD1 for D (6 bases). Germline V gives CDR1 LGHNT, CDR2 FRNRAP. The CDR3 has 13 residues. V lost 5 bases, J lost 0 bases, and 8 bases lay in between.

The V and J genes are TRBV10-1 and TRBJ2-7, with D perhaps TRBD1 (6 bases). Germline V gene sequence: CDR1 WNHNN, CDR2 SYGVQD (reference sequence). The CDR3 totals 13 residues. Trimming stripped 0 bases from V and 6 bases from J, with 9 bases between. The CDR3 coding sequence is TGCGCCAGCAGTGAGTCGACAGGAGGCGAGCAGTACTTC. Amino acids: CASSESTGGEQYF.

V gene TRBV6-4 combines with J gene TRBJ1-1, with 9 nucleotides matching TRBD1. The V and J ends lost 6 bases and 2 bases, in that order; junction bases with no gene match: 4. Germline V gene data show CDR1 as MRHNA and CDR2 as SNTAGT. CDR3 length: 14 residues. The CDR3 reads CASRGTGINTEAFF. For the CDR3, the DNA is TGTGCCAGCAGGGGGACAGGGATTAACACTGAAGCTTTCTTT.

The chain is built from TRBV7-2 and TRBJ2-6; D assignment may be TRBD1 or TRBD2 (5 bases each). This CDR3 is built from 15 residues. The V end was cut by 4 bases, the J end by 0 bases, with 7 bases between. The germline CDR1 and CDR2 sequences are SGHTA and FQGNSA. CDR3 region: CASSWGSSGANVLTF. The CDR3 region has the DNA TGTGCCAGCAGCTGGGGGAGCTCTGGGGCCAACGTCCTGACTTTC.

The chain carries TRBV6-5 and TRBJ2-7; unclear D gene. The CDR3 has 13 residues. Germline V lookup: CDR1 MNHEY, CDR2 SVGAGI. The V and J ends lost 6 bases and 3 bases respectively, with 12 bases between them. This CDR3 reads CASRLTIDYEQYF. The CDR3, as DNA: TGTGCCAGCAGGCTTACCATAGACTACGAGCAGTACTTC.

The chain recombines TRBV7-9 with TRBJ2-3, with 11 bases identical to TRBD2. CDR3 size: 16 residues. Trimming cost V 1 base and J 6 bases; bases outside gene matches: 6. CDR1 SEHNR and CDR2 FQNEAQ come from the germline V gene (reference sequence). CDR3 amino acids: CASSLDTSGGHDTQYF. DNA for the CDR3: TGTGCCAGCAGCTTAGATACTAGCGGGGGCCACGATACGCAGTATTTT.

V usage is TRBV11-2 and J usage is TRBJ1-4; D uncertain. The germline gives CDR1 SGHAT, CDR2 FQNNGV. CDR3 size: 18 residues. Trimming removed 2 bases from V and 6 bases from J, with 22 bases in between. CDR3 residues: CASSLHGPNSGYDEKLFF. CDR3 nucleotides: TGTGCCAGCAGCTTACACGGACCGAACTCGGGGTATGATGAAAAACTGTTTTTT.

V is TRBV28 and J is TRBJ1-2; the match to TRBD1 covers 8 bases. From germline, CDR1 is MDHEN and CDR2 SYDVKM. The ends lost 6 bases at V and 4 bases at J; junction bases unmatched: 7. The CDR3 runs to 14 residues. For the CDR3, the DNA is TGTGCCAGCAGGCTGGACAGGGTGGTCTATGGCTACACCTTC. Protein: CASRLDRVVYGYTF.

This chain uses TRBV6-4 with TRBJ1-4; tentatively, D is TRBD1 (6 bases). Trimming took 6 bases from V and 12 from J, leaving 23 bases between them. This CDR3 has 15 amino acids. The germline V gene encodes CDR1 MRHNA and CDR2 SNTAGT. CDR3 sequence: CASRPWHRAPEELFF. The DNA of the CDR3 is TGTGCCAGCAGACCGTGGCACAGGGCACCCGAAGAACTGTTTTTT.

The rearrangement joins TRBV11-3 to TRBJ1-1; 7 nucleotides align to TRBD1. The CDR3 sequence is 14 residues long. The junction had 3 bases not matched to a gene; V was cut back by 1 base and J by 4 bases. Germline CDR1 is SGHNT and CDR2 is YENEEA. Here the CDR3 DNA reads TGTGCCAGCAGCTTAGTCTCAGGGGGCACTGAAGCTTTCTTT. Translation: CASSLVSGGTEAFF.

This rearrangement joins TRBV7-2 to TRBJ1-4; D is undetermined. Trimming stripped 3 bases from V and 8 bases from J, with 13 bases between. Germline CDR1 is SGHTA and CDR2 is FQGNSA. The CDR3 has 14 amino acids. The CDR3 region is CASSFLGMKEKLFF. The CDR3, as DNA: TGTGCCAGCAGCTTTTTAGGGATGAAGGAAAAACTGTTTTTT.

CDR3 loop: CASSPGGSYNSPLHF. The DNA for the CDR3 is TGTGCCAGCTCCCCAGGTGGCTCCTATAATTCACCCCTCCACTTT. The V gene is TRBV5-6, the J gene TRBJ1-6; D is uncertain. Trimming removed 7 bases at V and 0 bases at J, with 11 bases between. Germline lookup yields CDR1 SGHDT and CDR2 YYEEEE. CDR3 length equals 15 residues.

The chain is built from TRBV7-8 and TRBJ2-1; 8 nucleotides agree with TRBD2. V dropped 0 bases and J dropped 10; count of bases not matched to a gene: 8. The CDR3 runs to 15 residues. CDR1 and CDR2 (germline): SGHVS, FQNEAQ. CDR3 protein: CASSLARGALDEQFF. CDR3 bases: TGTGCCAGCAGCTTAGCGCGGGGGGCACTAGACGAGCAGTTCTTC. Full variable domain (outside the CDR3, taken from reference TRBV7-8 and TRBJ2-1): GAGVSQSPRYKVAKRGQDVALRCDPISGHVSLFWYQQALGQGPEFLTYFQNEAQLDKSGLPSDRFFAERPEGSVSTLKIQRTQQEDSAVYLCASSLARGALDEQFFGPGTRLTVL.

The CDR3, as DNA: TGTGCCAGCTCATCCCTGCAGGGGGAAGCTTTCTTT. The encoded protein is CASSSLQGEAFF. This chain uses TRBV18 with TRBJ1-1, with D perhaps matching TRBD1 (6 bases). The CDR3 covers 12 residues. The ends were cut back, 5 bases at V and 8 bases at J, with 12 bases in the middle. Looked up from germline, CDR1 is KGHSH and CDR2 is LQKENI.

This chain joins TRBV6-5 and TRBJ2-1; 8 bases line up with TRBD2. The V gene end was trimmed by 0 bases and the J gene end by 5 bases; junction bases not matched to a gene: 3. The CDR3 covers 15 residues. The germline CDR1 and CDR2 sequences are MNHEY and SVGAGI. The CDR3 loop is CASSYSTSADNEQFF. The CDR3 nucleotides are TGTGCCAGCAGTTACTCGACTAGCGCAGACAATGAGCAGTTCTTC.

The count of this clone is one. The V gene is TRBV7-2, the J gene TRBJ1-2, with D uncertain. This CDR3 is 12 amino acids long. Trimming removed 3 bases at V and 8 bases at J, with 10 bases between. Germline CDR1 reads SGHTA; CDR2 reads FQGNSA. The CDR3 region has the DNA TGTGCCAGCAGCTTTTTAACAGACGGCTACACCTTC. It is translated as CASSFLTDGYTF.

The chain carries TRBV7-8 and TRBJ1-5; TRBD1 might be the D (5 bases). V gave up 4 bases and J gave up 3 bases, with 10 bases separating them. The CDR3 totals 14 residues. Per germline, CDR1 SGHVS and CDR2 FQNEAQ. This chain's CDR3 is CASSSQDFNQPQHF. In nucleotides, the CDR3 is TGTGCCAGCAGCTCACAGGATTTCAATCAGCCCCAGCATTTT.

The chain combines TRBV5-1 with TRBJ2-7; D might be TRBD1 (5 bases). Trimming took 0 bases from V and 5 from J, leaving 6 bases between them. The germline gives CDR1 SGHRS, CDR2 YFSETQ. CDR3 length: 12 residues. In DNA form, the CDR3 reads TGCGCCAGCAGCTTGGTAGGGGACGAGCAGTACTTC. Protein product: CASSLVGDEQYF.

This clone was seen a single time. The chain has TRBV6-1 and TRBJ1-2; a possible D gene is TRBD1 (5 bases). This CDR3 spans 13 amino acids. Trimming left V 3 bases short and J 7 bases short, with 12 bases between. Germline values: CDR1 MNHNS, CDR2 SASEGT. CDR3 sequence (DNA): TGTGCCAGCAGTGACAGGGATTCGGCTGGCTACACCTTC. Protein sequence: CASSDRDSAGYTF.